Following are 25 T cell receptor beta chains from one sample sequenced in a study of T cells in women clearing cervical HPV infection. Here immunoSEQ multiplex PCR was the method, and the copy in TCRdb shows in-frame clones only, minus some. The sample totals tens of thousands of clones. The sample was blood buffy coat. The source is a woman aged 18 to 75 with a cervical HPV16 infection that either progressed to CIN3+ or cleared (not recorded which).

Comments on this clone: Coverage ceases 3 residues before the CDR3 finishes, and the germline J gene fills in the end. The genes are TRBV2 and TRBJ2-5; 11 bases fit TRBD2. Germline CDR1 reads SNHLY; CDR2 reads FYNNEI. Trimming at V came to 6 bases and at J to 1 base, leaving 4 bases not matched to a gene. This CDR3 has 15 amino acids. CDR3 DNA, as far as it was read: TGTGCCAGCAGCGGGACTAGCGGCCCCCAAGAGACC. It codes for CASSGTSGPQET. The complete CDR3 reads CASSGTSGPQETQYF.

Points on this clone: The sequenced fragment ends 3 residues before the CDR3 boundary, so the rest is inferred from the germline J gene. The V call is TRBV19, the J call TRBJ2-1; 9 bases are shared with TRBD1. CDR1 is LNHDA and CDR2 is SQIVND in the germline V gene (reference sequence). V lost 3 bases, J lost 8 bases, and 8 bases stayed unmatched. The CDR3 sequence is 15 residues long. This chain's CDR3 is CASSISRDRVDEQFF. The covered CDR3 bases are TGTGCCAGTAGTATCTCCCGGGACAGGGTCGATGAG.

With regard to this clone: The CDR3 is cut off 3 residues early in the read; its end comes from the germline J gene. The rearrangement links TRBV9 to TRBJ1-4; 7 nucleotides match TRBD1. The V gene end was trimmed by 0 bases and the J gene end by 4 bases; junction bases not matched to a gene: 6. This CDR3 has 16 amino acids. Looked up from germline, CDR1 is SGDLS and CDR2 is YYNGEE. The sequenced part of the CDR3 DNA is TGTGCCAGCAGCGTAGATTTACAGGGGAATAATGAAAAA. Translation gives CASSVDLQGNNEK. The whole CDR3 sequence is CASSVDLQGNNEKLFF.

The CDR3 region is CASSQGRDLRNTEAFF. The sequenced CDR3 bases are TGTGCCAGCAGCCAGGGGAGGGACCTCAGAAACACTGAA. The V and J genes are TRBV6-2 or TRBV6-3 and TRBJ1-1; weak D call: TRBD1 (6 bases). The read ends 3 residues early relative to the CDR3; the germline J gene fills the gap. Deletions cut 6 bases from V and 2 bases from J, with 19 bases between. The CDR3 runs 16 residues. Germline CDR1 is MNHEY and CDR2 is SVGEGT.

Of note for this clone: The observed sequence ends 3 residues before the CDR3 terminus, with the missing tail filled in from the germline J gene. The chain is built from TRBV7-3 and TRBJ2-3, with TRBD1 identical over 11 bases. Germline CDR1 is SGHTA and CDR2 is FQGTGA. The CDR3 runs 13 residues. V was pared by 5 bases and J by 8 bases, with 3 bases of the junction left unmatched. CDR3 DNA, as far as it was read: TGTGCCAGCAGCCCAGGGACAGGGGGTACG. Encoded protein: CASSPGTGGT. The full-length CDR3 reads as CASSPGTGGTQYF.

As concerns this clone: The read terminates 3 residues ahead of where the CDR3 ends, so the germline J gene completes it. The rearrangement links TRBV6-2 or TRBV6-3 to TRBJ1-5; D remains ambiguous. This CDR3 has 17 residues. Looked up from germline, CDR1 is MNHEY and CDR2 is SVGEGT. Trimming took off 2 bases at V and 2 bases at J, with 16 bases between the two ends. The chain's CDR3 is CASSYKTGERRNQPQHF. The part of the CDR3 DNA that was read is TGTGCCAGCAGTTACAAGACCGGGGAACGTCGCAATCAGCCC.

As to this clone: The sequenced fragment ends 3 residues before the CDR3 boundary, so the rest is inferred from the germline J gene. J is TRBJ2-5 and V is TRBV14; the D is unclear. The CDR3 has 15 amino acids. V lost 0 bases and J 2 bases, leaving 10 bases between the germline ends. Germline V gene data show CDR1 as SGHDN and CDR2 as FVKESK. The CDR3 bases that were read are TGTGCCAGCAGCCAAGACGAGAACAGACAAGAGACC. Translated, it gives CASSQDENRQET. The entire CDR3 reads CASSQDENRQETQYF.

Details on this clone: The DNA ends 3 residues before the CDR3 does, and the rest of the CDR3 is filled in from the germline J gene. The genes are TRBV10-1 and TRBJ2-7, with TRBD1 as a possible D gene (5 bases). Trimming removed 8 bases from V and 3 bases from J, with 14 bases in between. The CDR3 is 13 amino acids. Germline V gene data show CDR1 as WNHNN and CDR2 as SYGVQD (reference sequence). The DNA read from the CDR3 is TGCGCCAGCCCTGGGGCGGAAAACTACGAG. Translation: CASPGAENYE. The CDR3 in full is CASPGAENYEQYF.

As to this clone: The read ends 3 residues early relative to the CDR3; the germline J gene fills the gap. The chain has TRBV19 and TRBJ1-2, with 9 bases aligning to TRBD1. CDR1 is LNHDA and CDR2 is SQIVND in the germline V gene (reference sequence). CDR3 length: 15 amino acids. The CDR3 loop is CASRETGGSSYDYTF. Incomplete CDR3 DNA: TGTGCCAGTAGAGAGACAGGGGGTAGTTCCTACGAC. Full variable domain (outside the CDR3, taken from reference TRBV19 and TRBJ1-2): DGGITQSPKYLFRKEGQNVTLSCEQNLNHDAMYWYRQDPGQGLRLIYYSQIVNDFQKGDIAEGYSVSREKKESFPLTVTSAQKNPTAFYLCASRETGGSSYDYTFGSGTRLTVV.

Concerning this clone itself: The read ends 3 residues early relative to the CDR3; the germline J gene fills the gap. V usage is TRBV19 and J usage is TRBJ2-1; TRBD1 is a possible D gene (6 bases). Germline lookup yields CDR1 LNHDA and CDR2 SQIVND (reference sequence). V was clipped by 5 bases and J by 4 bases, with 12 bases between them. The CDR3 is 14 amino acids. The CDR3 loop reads CASSSYRDYNEQFF. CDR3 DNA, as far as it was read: TGTGCCAGTAGTTCGTACAGGGATTACAATGAG.

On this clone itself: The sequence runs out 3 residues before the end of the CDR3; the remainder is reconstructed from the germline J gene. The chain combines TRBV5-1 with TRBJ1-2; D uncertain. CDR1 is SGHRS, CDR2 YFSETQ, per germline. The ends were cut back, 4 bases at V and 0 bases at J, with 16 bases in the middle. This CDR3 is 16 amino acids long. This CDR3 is CASSARGGGSNYGYTF. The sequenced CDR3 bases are TGCGCCAGCAGCGCCCGGGGTGGTGGGTCTAACTATGGC.

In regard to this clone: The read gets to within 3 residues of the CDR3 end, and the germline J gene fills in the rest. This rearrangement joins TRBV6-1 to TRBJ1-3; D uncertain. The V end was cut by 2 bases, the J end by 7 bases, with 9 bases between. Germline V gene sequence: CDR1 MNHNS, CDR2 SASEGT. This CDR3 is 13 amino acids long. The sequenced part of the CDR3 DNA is TGTGCCAGCAGTGAAAGTGCGGAGAACACC. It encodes CASSESAENT. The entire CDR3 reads CASSESAENTIYF.

The CDR3 sequence is CSARWTAPYEQYF. The CDR3 bases that were read are TGCAGTGCTAGATGGACAGCTCCCTACGAG. The chain has TRBV20-1 and TRBJ2-7; weak D call: TRBD1 (6 bases). The read falls 3 residues short of the CDR3 end, and the missing part is taken from the germline J gene. CDR3 size: 13 residues. Between the trimmed V and J ends, which lost 2 bases and 2 bases, there was a span of 10 bases. CDR1 and CDR2 from the germline V gene are DFQATT and SNEGSKA (reference sequence).

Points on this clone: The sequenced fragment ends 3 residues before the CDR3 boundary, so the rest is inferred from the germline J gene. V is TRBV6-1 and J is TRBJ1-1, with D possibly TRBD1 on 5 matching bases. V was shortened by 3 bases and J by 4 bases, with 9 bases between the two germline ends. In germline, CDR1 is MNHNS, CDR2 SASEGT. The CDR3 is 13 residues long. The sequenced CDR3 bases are TGTGCCAGCAGTGAGACAGTTGCCACTGAA. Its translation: CASSETVATE. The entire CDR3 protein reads CASSETVATEAFF.

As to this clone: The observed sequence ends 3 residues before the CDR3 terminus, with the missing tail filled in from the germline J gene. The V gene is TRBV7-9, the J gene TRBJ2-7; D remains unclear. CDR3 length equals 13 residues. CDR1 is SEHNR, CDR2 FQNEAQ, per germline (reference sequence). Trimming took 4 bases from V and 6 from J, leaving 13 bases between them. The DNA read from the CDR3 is TGTGCCAGCAGCTACAGTGATCGGCCCGAG. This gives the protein CASSYSDRPE. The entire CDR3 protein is CASSYSDRPEQYF.

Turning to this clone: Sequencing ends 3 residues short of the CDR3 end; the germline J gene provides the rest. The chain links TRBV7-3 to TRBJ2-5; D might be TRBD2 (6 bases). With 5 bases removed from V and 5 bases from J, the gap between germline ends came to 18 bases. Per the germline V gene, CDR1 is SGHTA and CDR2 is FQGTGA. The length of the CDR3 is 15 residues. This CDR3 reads CASSAGWGEGETQYF. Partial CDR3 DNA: TGTGCCAGCAGCGCCGGGTGGGGGGAAGGGGAGACC.

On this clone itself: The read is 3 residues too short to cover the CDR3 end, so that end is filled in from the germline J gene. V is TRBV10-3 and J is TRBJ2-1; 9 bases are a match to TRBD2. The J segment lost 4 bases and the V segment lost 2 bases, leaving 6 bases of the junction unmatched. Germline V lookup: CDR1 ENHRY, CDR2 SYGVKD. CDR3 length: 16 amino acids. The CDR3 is CAISEVAAGGYNEQFF. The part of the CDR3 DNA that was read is TGTGCCATCAGTGAGGTGGCAGCGGGGGGATACAATGAG.

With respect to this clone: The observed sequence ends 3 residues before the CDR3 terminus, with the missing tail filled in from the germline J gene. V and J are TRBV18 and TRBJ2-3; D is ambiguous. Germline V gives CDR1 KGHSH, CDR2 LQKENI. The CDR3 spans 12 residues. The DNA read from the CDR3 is TGTGCCAGCTCCTTGGAACAAGGGCCG. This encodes CASSLEQGP. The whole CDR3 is CASSLEQGPQYF.

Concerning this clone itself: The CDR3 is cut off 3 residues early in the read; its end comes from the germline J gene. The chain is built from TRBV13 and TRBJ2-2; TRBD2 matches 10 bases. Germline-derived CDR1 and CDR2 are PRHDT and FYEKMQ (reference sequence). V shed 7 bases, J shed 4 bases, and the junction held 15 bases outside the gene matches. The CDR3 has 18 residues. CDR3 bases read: TGTGCCAGCACCCCCCGCGTCGGGCTAGCGGGGGCCACCGGGGAG. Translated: CASTPRVGLAGATGE. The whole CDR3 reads CASTPRVGLAGATGELFF.

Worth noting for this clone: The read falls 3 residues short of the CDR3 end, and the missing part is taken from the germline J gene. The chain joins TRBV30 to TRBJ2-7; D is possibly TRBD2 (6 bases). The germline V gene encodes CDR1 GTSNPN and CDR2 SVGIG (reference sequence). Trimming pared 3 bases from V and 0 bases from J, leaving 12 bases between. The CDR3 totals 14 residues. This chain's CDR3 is CAWRAGLASYEQYF. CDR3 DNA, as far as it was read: TGTGCCTGGAGGGCGGGGTTGGCCTCCTACGAG.

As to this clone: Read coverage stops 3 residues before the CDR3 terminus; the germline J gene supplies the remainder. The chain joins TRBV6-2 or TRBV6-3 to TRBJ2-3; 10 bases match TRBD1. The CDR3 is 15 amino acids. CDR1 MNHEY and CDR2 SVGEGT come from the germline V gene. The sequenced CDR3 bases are TGTGCCAGCAGTTACGCGACAGGGGGCGGACAGCCG. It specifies CASSYATGGGQP. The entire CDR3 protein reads CASSYATGGGQPQYF.

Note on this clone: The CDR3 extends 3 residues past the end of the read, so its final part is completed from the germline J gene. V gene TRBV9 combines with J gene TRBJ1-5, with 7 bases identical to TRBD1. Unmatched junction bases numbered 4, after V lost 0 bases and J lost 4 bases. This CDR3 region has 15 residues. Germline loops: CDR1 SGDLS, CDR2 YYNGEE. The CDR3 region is CASSVGWTGNQPQHF. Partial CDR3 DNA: TGTGCCAGCAGCGTAGGGTGGACAGGAAATCAGCCC.

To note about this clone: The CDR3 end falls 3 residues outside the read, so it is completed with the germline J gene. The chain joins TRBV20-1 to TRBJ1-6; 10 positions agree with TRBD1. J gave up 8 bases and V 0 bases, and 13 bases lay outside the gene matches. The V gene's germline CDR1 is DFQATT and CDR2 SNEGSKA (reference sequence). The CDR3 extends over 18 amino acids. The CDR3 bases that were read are TGCAGTGCTAGAGACGCTAAGACAGGGGGCCGGCCCCATTCACCC. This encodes CSARDAKTGGRPHSP. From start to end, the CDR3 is CSARDAKTGGRPHSPLHF.

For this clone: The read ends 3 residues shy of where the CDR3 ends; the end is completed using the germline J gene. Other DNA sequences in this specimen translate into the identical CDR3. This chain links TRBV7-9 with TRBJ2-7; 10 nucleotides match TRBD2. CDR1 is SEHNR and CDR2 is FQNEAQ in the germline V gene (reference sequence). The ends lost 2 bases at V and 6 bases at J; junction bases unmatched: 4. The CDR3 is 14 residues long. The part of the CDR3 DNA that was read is TGTGCCAGCAGCTTATCATTAGCGGGAGGCGAG. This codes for CASSLSLAGGE. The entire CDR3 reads CASSLSLAGGEQYF.

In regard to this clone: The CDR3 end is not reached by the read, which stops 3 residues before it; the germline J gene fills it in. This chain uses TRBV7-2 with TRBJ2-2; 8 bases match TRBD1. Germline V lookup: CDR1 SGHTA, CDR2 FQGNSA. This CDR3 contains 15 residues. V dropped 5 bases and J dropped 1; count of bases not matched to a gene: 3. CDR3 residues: CASSTGTGNTGELFF. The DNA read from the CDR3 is TGTGCCAGCAGCACCGGGACAGGGAACACCGGGGAG.